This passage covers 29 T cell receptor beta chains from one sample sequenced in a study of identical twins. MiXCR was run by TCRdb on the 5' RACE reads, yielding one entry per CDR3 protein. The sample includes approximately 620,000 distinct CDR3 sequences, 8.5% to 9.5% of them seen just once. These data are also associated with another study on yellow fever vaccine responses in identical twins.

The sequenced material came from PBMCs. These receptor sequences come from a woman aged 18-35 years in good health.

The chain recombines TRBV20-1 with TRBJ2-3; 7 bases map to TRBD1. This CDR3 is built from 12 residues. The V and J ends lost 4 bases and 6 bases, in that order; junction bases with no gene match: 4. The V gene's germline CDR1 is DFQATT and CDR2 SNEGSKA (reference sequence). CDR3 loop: CSAIDRADTQYF. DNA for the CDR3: TGCAGTGCTATAGACAGGGCCGATACGCAGTATTTT.

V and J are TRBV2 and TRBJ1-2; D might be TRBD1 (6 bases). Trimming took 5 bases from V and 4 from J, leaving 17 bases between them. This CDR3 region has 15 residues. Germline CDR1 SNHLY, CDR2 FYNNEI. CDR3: CASSRNPGTTYGYTF. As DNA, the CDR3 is TGTGCCAGCAGTCGTAACCCCGGGACAACCTATGGCTACACCTTC.

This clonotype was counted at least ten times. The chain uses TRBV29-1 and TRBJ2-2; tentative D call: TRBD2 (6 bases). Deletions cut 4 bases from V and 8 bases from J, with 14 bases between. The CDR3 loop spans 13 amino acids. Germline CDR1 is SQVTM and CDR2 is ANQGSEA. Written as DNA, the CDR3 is TGCAGCGTTGTGGCAGGGAGGTATGGGGAGCTGTTTTTT. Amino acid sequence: CSVVAGRYGELFF.

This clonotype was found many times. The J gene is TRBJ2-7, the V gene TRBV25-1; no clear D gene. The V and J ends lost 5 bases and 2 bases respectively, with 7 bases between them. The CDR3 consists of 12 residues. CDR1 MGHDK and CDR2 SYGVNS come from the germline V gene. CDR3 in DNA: TGTGCCAGCAGTTTTTCAACCTACGAGCAGTACTTC. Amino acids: CASSFSTYEQYF.

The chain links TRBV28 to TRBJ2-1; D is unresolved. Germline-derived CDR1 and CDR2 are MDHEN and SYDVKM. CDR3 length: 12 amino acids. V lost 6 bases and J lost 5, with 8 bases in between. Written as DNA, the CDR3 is TGTGCCAGCAGCGAGAACAACAATGAGCAGTTCTTC. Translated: CASSENNNEQFF.

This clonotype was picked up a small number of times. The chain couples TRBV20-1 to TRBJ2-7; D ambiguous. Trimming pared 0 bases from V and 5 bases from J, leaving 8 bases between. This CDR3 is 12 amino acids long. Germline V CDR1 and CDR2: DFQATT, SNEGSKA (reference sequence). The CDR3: CSARDNGDEQYF. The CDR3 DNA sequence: TGCAGTGCTAGAGATAATGGGGACGAGCAGTACTTC.

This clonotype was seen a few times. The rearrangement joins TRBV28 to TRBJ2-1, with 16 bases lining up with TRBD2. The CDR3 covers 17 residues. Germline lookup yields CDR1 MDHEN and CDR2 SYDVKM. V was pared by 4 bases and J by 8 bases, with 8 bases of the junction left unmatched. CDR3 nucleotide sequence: TGTGCCAGCAGTTCACCGGGACTAGCGGGGGGGCCCTATGAGCAGTTCTTC. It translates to CASSSPGLAGGPYEQFF.

Written as DNA, the CDR3 is TGTGCCAGCAGCTTAGAGAGGGGGCCCCAGCATTTT. This sequence encodes CASSLERGPQHF. The J gene is TRBJ1-5, the V gene TRBV7-2; D perhaps matches TRBD1 (5 bases). The CDR3 is made up of 12 amino acids. CDR1 and CDR2 from the germline V gene are SGHTA and FQGNSA. The ends were cut back, 1 base at V and 9 bases at J, with 7 bases in the middle. The full variable domain, with the rest looked up from reference TRBV7-2 and TRBJ1-5, is GAGVSQSPSNKVTEKGKDVELRCDPISGHTALYWYRQSLGQGLEFLIYFQGNSAPDKSGLPSDRFSAERTGGSVSTLTIQRTQQEDSAVYLCASSLERGPQHFGDGTRLSIL.

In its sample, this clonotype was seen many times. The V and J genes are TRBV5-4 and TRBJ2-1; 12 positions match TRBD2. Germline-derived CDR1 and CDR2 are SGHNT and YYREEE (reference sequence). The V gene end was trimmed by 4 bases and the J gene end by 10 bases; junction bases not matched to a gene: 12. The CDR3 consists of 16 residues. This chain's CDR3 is CASSPRQGLAGGEQFF. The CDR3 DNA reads TGTGCCAGCAGCCCACGACAGGGACTAGCGGGTGGAGAGCAGTTCTTC.

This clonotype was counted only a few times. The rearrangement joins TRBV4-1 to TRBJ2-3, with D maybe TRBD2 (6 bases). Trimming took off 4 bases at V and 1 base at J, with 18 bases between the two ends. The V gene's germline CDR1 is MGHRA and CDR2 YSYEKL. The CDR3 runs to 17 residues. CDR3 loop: CASSPLGWEAGTDTQYF. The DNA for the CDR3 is TGCGCCAGCAGCCCGCTGGGGTGGGAGGCGGGCACAGATACGCAGTATTTT.

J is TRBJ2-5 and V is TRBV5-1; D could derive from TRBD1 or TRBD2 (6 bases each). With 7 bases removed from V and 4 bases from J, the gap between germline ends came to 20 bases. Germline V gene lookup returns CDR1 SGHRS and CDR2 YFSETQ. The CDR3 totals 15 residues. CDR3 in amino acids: CASEGGYRTPETQYF. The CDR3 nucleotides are TGCGCCAGCGAAGGGGGGTACAGAACCCCAGAGACCCAGTACTTC.

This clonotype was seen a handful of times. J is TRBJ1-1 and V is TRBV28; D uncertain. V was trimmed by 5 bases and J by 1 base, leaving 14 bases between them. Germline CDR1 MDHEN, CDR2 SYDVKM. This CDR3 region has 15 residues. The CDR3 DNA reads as TGTGCCAGCAGTGTCCCGGAAGGGTGGAACACTGAAGCTTTCTTT. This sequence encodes CASSVPEGWNTEAFF.

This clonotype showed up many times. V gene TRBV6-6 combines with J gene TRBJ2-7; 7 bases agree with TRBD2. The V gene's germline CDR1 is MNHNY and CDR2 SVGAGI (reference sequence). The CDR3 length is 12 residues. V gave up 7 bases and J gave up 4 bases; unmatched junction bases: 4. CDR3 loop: CASNPSGYEQYF. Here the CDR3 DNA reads TGTGCCAGCAACCCTAGCGGATACGAGCAGTACTTC.

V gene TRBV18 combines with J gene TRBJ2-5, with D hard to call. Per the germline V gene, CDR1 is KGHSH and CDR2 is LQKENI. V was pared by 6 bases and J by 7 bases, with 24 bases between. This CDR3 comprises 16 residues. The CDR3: CASSLLTPGFAGTQYF. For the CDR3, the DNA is TGTGCCAGCTCCCTTCTGACCCCAGGTTTTGCAGGGACCCAGTACTTC.

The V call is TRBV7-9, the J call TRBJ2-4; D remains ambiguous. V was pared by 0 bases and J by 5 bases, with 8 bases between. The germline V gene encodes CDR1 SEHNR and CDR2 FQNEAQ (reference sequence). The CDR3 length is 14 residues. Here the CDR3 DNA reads TGTGCCAGCAGCTTAGCAGGGTCCGAAAACATTCAGTACTTC. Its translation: CASSLAGSENIQYF. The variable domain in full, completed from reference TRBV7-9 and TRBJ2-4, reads DTGVSQNPRHKITKRGQNVTFRCDPISEHNRLYWYRQTLGQGPEFLTYFQNEAQLEKSRLLSDRFSAERPKGSFSTLEIQRTEQGDSAMYLCASSLAGSENIQYFGAGTRLSVL.

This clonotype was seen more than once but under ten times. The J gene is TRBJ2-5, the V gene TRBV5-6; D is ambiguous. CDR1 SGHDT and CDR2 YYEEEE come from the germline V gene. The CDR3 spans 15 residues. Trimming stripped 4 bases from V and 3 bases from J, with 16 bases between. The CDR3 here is CASSRTVTTEETQYF. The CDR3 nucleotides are TGTGCCAGCAGCCGAACAGTGACGACCGAAGAGACCCAGTACTTC.

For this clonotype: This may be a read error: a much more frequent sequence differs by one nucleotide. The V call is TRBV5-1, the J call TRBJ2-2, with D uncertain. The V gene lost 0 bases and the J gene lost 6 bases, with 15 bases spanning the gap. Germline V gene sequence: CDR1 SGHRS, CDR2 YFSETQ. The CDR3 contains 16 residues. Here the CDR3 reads CASSLVRSNNAGELFF. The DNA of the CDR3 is TGCGCCAGCAGCTTGGTGCGAAGTAATAACGCCGGGGAGCTGTTTTTT.

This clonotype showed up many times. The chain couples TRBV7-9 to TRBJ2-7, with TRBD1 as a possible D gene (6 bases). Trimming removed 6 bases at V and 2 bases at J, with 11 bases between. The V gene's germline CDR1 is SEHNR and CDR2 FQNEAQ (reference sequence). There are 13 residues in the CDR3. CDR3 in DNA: TGTGCCAGCAGTCCGACAGGCACCTACGAGCAGTACTTC. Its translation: CASSPTGTYEQYF.

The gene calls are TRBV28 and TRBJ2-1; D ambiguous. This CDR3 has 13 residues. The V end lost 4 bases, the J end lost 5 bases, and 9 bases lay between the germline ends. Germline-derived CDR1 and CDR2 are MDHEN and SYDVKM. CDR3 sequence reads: CASSYLSNNEQFF. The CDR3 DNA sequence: TGTGCCAGCAGTTATCTTTCTAACAATGAGCAGTTCTTC.

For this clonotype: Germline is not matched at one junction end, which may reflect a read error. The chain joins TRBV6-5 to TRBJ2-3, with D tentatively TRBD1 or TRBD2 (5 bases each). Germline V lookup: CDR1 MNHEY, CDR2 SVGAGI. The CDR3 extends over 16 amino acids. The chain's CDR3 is CASSYSGQGRTDTQYF. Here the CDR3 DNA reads TGTGCCAGCAGCTACTCCGGGCAGGGACGCACAGATACGCAGTATTTT.

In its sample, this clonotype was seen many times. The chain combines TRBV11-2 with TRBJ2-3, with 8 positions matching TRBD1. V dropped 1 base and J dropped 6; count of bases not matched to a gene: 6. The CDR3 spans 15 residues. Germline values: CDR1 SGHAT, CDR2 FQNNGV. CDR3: CASSLGAQGADTQYF. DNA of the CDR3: TGTGCCAGCAGCTTAGGTGCGCAGGGGGCCGATACGCAGTATTTT.

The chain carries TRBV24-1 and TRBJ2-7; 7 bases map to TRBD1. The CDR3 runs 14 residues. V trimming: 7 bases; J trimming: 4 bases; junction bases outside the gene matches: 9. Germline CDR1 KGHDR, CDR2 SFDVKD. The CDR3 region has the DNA TGTGCCACCAGCGCCGCCGGGACAGATTACGAGCAGTACTTC. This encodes CATSAAGTDYEQYF.

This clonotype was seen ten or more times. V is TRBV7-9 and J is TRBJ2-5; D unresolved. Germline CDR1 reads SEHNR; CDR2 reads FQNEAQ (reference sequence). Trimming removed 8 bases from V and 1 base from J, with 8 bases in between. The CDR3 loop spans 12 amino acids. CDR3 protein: CASGPTQETQYF. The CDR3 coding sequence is TGTGCCAGCGGCCCAACCCAAGAGACCCAGTACTTC.

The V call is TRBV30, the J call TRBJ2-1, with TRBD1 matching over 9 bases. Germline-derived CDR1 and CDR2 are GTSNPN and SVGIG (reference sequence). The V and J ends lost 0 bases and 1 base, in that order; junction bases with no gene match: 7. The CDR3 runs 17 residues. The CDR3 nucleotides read TGTGCCTGGAGTGTAATCCGGGACAGGGAATCCTACAATGAGCAGTTCTTC. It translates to CAWSVIRDRESYNEQFF.

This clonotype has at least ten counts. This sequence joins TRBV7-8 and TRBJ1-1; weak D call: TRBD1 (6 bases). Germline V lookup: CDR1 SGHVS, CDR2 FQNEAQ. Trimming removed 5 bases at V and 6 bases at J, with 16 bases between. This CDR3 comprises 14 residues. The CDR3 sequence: CASSPQSGGSEAFF. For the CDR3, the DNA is TGTGCCAGCAGCCCCCAAAGCGGGGGCTCTGAAGCTTTCTTT.

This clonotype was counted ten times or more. Written as DNA, the CDR3 is TGCAGCGTCAAGTTGGGACAGGGGGCCCCCAATGAGCAGTTCTTC. Its protein product is CSVKLGQGAPNEQFF. The rearrangement uses TRBV29-1 and TRBJ2-1, with TRBD1 matching over 12 bases. The junction had 9 bases not matched to a gene; V was cut back by 6 bases and J by 6 bases. The CDR3 is 15 residues long. CDR1 SQVTM and CDR2 ANQGSEA come from the germline V gene.

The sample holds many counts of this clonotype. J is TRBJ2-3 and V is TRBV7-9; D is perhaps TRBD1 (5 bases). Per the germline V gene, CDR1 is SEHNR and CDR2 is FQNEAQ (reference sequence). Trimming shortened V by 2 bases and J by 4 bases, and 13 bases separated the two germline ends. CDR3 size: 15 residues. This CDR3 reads CASSLRQGGADTQYF. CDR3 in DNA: TGTGCCAGCAGCTTACGCCAGGGTGGCGCAGATACGCAGTATTTT.

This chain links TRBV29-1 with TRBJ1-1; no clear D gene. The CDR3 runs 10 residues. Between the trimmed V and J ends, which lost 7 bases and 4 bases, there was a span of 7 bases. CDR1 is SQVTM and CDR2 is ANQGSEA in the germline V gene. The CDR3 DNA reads TGCAGCGCCGACGGCACTGAAGCTTTCTTT. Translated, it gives CSADGTEAFF. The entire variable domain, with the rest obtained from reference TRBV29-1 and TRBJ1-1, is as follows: SAVISQKPSRDICQRGTSLTIQCQVDSQVTMMFWYRQQPGQSLTLIATANQGSEATYESGFVIDKFPISRPNLTFSTLTVSNMSPEDSSIYLCSADGTEAFFGQGTRLTVV.

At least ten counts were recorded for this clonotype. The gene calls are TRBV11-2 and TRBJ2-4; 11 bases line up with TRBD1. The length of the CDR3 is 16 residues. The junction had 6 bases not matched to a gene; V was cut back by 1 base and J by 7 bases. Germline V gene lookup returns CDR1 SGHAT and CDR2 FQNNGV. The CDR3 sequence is CASSLGRDRGENIQYF. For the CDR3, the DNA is TGTGCCAGCAGCTTAGGGCGGGACAGGGGGGAGAACATTCAGTACTTC.